The rows below give T cell receptor beta chains drawn from one sample of a study of blood T cell repertoires in COVID-19. The data were produced by immunoSEQ multiplex PCR, yet TCRdb's version contains in-frame clones alone and is incomplete. The sample shows roughly 84,000 clones, 70% to 90% of them seen only once. Source material: peripheral blood. The receptors originated from a woman older than 75 with acute or convalescent COVID-19. CDR3s include the opening cysteine and the closing phenylalanine or tryptophan. Some rows mark clone size as missing; the rest say once, few, many or name a class of expanded clone.

clone_size: once
v_call: TRBV4-3
j_call: TRBJ1-4
cdr3_aa: CASSQEGRGEKLFF

clone_size: .
v_call: TRBV19
j_call: TRBJ2-5
cdr3_aa: CASSNRQGLAETQYF

clone_size: .
v_call: TRBV6-5
j_call: TRBJ1-3
cdr3_aa: CASSATGLVGNTIYF

clone_size: .
v_call: TRBV27
j_call: TRBJ1-5
cdr3_aa: CASSPTGGFQPQHF

clone_size: .
v_call: TRBV5-1
j_call: TRBJ2-2
cdr3_aa: CASSLMVGPGELFF

clone_size: .
v_call: TRBV7-6
j_call: TRBJ2-2
cdr3_aa: CASSLGSGQNTGELFF

clone_size: few
v_call: TRBV13
j_call: TRBJ2-7
cdr3_aa: CASSLGPGTSGGYYEQYF

clone_size: .
v_call: TRBV29-1
j_call: TRBJ2-1
cdr3_aa: CSALSQGGNEQFF

clone_size: once
v_call: TRBV24-1
j_call: TRBJ2-1
cdr3_aa: CATSTGGGSYNEQFF

clone_size: few
v_call: TRBV6-5
j_call: TRBJ1-5
cdr3_aa: CASSSDISQPQHF

clone_size: .
v_call: TRBV7-3
j_call: TRBJ2-2
cdr3_aa: CASRLAGGPVTGELFF

clone_size: .
v_call: TRBV11-3
j_call: TRBJ2-7
cdr3_aa: CASSLRTGGSYEQYF

clone_size: .
v_call: TRBV6-1
j_call: TRBJ2-5
cdr3_aa: CASSEEERGWKTQYF

clone_size: .
v_call: TRBV27
j_call: TRBJ2-7
cdr3_aa: CASRRQGFEQYF

clone_size: .
v_call: TRBV5-6
j_call: TRBJ1-1
cdr3_aa: CASSCLGTDCGEAFF

clone_size: .
v_call: TRBV4-1
j_call: TRBJ2-3
cdr3_aa: CASSQQYSTDTQYF

clone_size: .
v_call: TRBV3-1/TRBV3-2
j_call: TRBJ1-3
cdr3_aa: CASSLDTSGNTIYF

clone_size: .
v_call: TRBV3-1/TRBV3-2
j_call: TRBJ1-3
cdr3_aa: CASSQGTGAGNTIYF

clone_size: .
v_call: TRBV6-2/TRBV6-3
j_call: TRBJ2-7
cdr3_aa: CASSFGGSSYEQYF

clone_size: .
v_call: TRBV29-1
j_call: TRBJ1-1
cdr3_aa: CSVVETGGRTEAFF

clone_size: .
v_call: TRBV7-6
j_call: TRBJ1-2
cdr3_aa: CASSPDRENYGYTF

clone_size: few
v_call: TRBV7-9
j_call: TRBJ1-2
cdr3_aa: CASSFRSGGENYGYTF

clone_size: .
v_call: TRBV18
j_call: TRBJ1-6
cdr3_aa: CASSPRHQNNSPLHF

clone_size: .
v_call: TRBV7-2
j_call: TRBJ1-5
cdr3_aa: CASSLLAGSNQPQHF

clone_size: .
v_call: TRBV5-1
j_call: TRBJ1-1
cdr3_aa: CASMARDNTEAFF

clone_size: few
v_call: TRBV11-2
j_call: TRBJ2-1
cdr3_aa: CASSWLGSYNEQFF

clone_size: .
v_call: TRBV3-1/TRBV3-2
j_call: TRBJ1-1
cdr3_aa: CASSPGTGLRTEAFF

clone_size: .
v_call: TRBV5-1
j_call: TRBJ1-4
cdr3_aa: CASSFTPGSEKLFF

clone_size: .
v_call: TRBV27
j_call: TRBJ2-7
cdr3_aa: CASSSTGNEQYF

clone_size: .
v_call: TRBV7-2
j_call: TRBJ2-3
cdr3_aa: CASSLEKAAGDTQYF

clone_size: .
v_call: TRBV28
j_call: TRBJ1-2
cdr3_aa: CASSFNRGTNYGYTF

clone_size: .
v_call: TRBV24-1
j_call: TRBJ1-2
cdr3_aa: CATSDSRTGNYGYTF

clone_size: once
v_call: TRBV11-3
j_call: TRBJ1-1
cdr3_aa: CASSLQGQDTEAFF

clone_size: .
v_call: TRBV3-1/TRBV3-2
j_call: TRBJ1-1
cdr3_aa: CASSQDGRMNTEAFF

clone_size: .
v_call: TRBV18
j_call: TRBJ2-7
cdr3_aa: CASSPTSGVSYEQYF

clone_size: .
v_call: TRBV2
j_call: TRBJ1-5
cdr3_aa: CASSTALTGGYNQPQHF

clone_size: .
v_call: TRBV11-2
j_call: TRBJ1-3
cdr3_aa: CASSIRQGAGNTIYF

clone_size: .
v_call: TRBV19
j_call: TRBJ1-2
cdr3_aa: CASRPTTGSPGGYTF

clone_size: .
v_call: TRBV2
j_call: TRBJ2-5
cdr3_aa: CASASGEPPRETQYF

clone_size: .
v_call: TRBV7-2
j_call: TRBJ1-2
cdr3_aa: CASSLHATGKTNGYTF

clone_size: few
v_call: TRBV7-2
j_call: TRBJ2-1
cdr3_aa: CASSPRLAGGPRKQFF

clone_size: .
v_call: TRBV19
j_call: TRBJ1-4
cdr3_aa: CASEDRRVANEKLFF

clone_size: few
v_call: TRBV12-3/TRBV12-4
j_call: TRBJ1-1
cdr3_aa: CASSPARSTEAFF

clone_size: .
v_call: TRBV2
j_call: TRBJ1-5
cdr3_aa: CASSEGQGAQPQHF

clone_size: .
v_call: TRBV5-6
j_call: TRBJ1-5
cdr3_aa: CASSPQNSNQPQHF

clone_size: .
v_call: TRBV9
j_call: TRBJ1-4
cdr3_aa: CASSPRGQNNEKLFF

clone_size: .
v_call: TRBV14
j_call: TRBJ1-1
cdr3_aa: CASSRGGTNTEAFF

clone_size: few
v_call: TRBV5-1
j_call: TRBJ2-7
cdr3_aa: CASSPRTSGAFSYEQYF

clone_size: .
v_call: TRBV13
j_call: TRBJ2-1
cdr3_aa: CASSPAGNNEQFF